Given below is one TCR beta chain in context. No antigen is known for it. This specimen includes other DNA sequences encoding the same CDR3. Trimming pared 3 bases from V and 1 base from J, leaving 4 bases between. Germline CDR1 and CDR2: MDHEN and SYDVKM. CDR3 size: 12 residues. This sample is part of a study of cytomegalovirus exposure and HLA in healthy donors. The PCR had 60 Vbeta and 13 Jbeta primers. TCRdb's table, derived via immunoSEQ multiplex PCR, lists solely in-frame clones and lacks some. The sample lists a few hundred thousand clones; roughly 80% were seen once. Study observations and caveats: Accounts indicate the classifier identified cytomegalovirus status with strong specificity and sensitivity.

Sequences were obtained from PBMCs. The chain has TRBV28 and TRBJ2-7, with D unresolved. The TCR sequence derives from a girl aged 2 to 10 in good health and CMV-seronegative. CDR3 nucleotides: TGTGCCAGCAGTTTCCTGTCCTACGAGCAGTACTTC. Amino acids: CASSFLSYEQYF.